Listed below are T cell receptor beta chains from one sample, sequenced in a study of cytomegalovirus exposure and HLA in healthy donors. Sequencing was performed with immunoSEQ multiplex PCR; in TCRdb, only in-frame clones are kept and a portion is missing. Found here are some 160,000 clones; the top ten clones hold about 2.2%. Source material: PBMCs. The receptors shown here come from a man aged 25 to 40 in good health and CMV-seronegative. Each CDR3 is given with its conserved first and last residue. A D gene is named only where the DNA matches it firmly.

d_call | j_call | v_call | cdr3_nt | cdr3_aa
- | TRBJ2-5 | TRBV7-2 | TGTGCCAGCAGCTTAAACAGGGAGACCCAGTACTTC | CASSLNRETQYF
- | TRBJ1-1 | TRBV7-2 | TGTGCCAGCAGCTTAGCCCCTCAGGGGCCAGGGATGAACACTGAAGCTTTCTTT | CASSLAPQGPGMNTEAFF
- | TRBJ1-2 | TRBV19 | TGTGCCAGTAGTATTCAGGGGCCCTCGTACTATGGCTACACCTTC | CASSIQGPSYYGYTF
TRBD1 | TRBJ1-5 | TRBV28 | TGTGCCAGCACCCCCCCAGGGGGCGAGGCGAGCAATCAGCCCCAGCATTTT | CASTPPGGEASNQPQHF
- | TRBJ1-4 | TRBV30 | TGTGCCTGGAGTGAGCCTGGGAGGGAAAAACTGTTTTTT | CAWSEPGREKLFF
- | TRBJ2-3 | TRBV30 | TGTGCCTGGAGTGGGCAAGATACGCAGTATTTT | CAWSGQDTQYF
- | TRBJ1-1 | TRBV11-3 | TGTGCCAGCAGCGACATGCTCGCGGGGACTGAAGCTTTCTTT | CASSDMLAGTEAFF
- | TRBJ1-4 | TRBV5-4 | TGTGCCAGCAGCCCCGGAGGGCAGCGGAATAATGAAAAACTGTTTTTT | CASSPGGQRNNEKLFF
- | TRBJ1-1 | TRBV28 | TGTGCCAGCAGTTTAACTTCTGAAGCTTTCTTT | CASSLTSEAFF
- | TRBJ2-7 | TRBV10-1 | TGCGCCAGCATCGCAGGGGCCTCGGGTTTCCTTTGCGACTTC | CASIAGASGFLCDF
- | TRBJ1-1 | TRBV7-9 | TGTGCCAGCAGCTCATACCTGCCCCCTACCCCAACTGAAGCTTTCTTT | CASSSYLPPTPTEAFF
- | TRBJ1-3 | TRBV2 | TGTGCCAGCAGTGAAAGACCAGGGCTCTCTGGAAACACCATATATTTT | CASSERPGLSGNTIYF
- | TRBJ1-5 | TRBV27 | TGTGCCAGCAGTTTAACCGGGGGTAGTCAGCCCCAGCATTTT | CASSLTGGSQPQHF
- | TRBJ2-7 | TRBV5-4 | TGTGCCAGCAGCTTAACGGGGTTCTACGAGCAGTACTTC | CASSLTGFYEQYF
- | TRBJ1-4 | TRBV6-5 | TGTGCCACGGCGGGACGGAAGAATGAAAAACTGTTTTTT | CATAGRKNEKLFF
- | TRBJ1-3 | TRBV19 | TGTGGTGCGAGGGACAACTCTGGAAACACCATATATTTT | CGARDNSGNTIYF
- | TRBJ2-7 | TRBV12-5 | TGTGCTAGTGGTTTGGCCCGGGGGGCAGACCCCTCCTACGAGCAGTACTTC | CASGLARGADPSYEQYF
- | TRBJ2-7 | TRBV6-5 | TGTGCCAGCACTAAACAGAGCTCCTACGAGCAGTACTTC | CASTKQSSYEQYF
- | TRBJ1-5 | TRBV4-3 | TGCGCCAGCAGCCAAGATCCCCCGTTCGGAGGGCAGCCCCAGCATTTT | CASSQDPPFGGQPQHF
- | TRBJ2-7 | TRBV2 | TGTGCCAGCAGTGGTGGGGGGAGTCTCGACGAGCAGTACTTC | CASSGGGSLDEQYF